Listed below are T cell receptor beta chains from one sample, sequenced in a study of T-cell reconstitution after alpha-beta-depleted transplantation in children. MiXCR was run by TCRdb on the PCR reads, yielding one entry per CDR3 protein. The table has approximately 490,000 distinct CDR3 sequences, approximately 12% seen once. The sample consisted of PBMCs from the stem cell graft donor, taken from the stem cell graft. All receptors derive from a human donor who donated a stem cell graft to a child with combined immunodeficiency. CDR3s include the opening cysteine and the closing phenylalanine or tryptophan. Each record gives: CDR3 protein, CDR3 DNA, V gene, clone size, J gene, D gene. D genes are given only for firm matches. Clone sizes are given selectively: once, few, many, or a class where the clone is expanded.

CDR3aa: CASSTGTTTGNTIYF; CDR3nt: TGTGCCAGCAGCACCGGGACGACAACTGGAAACACCATATATTTT; v_gene: TRBV6-2/TRBV6-3; abundance: many; j_gene: TRBJ1-3; d_gene: -
CDR3aa: CASSLSRGFQETQYF; CDR3nt: TGTGCCAGCAGCTTATCCCGTGGGTTCCAAGAGACCCAGTACTTC; v_gene: TRBV11-2; abundance: few; j_gene: TRBJ2-5; d_gene: -
CDR3aa: CASRGYGYTF; CDR3nt: TGTGCCAGCAGGGGGTATGGCTACACCTTC; v_gene: TRBV12-3/TRBV12-4; abundance: many; j_gene: TRBJ1-2; d_gene: -
CDR3aa: CSGRNPSTDTQYF; CDR3nt: TGCAGTGGGAGGAATCCCTCCACAGATACGCAGTATTTT; v_gene: TRBV20-1; abundance: few; j_gene: TRBJ2-3; d_gene: -
CDR3aa: CASSQRENEQFF; CDR3nt: TGTGCCAGCAGCCAACGTGAGAATGAGCAGTTCTTC; v_gene: TRBV12-3/TRBV12-4; abundance: few; j_gene: TRBJ2-1; d_gene: -
CDR3aa: CASRKTSGAPHNEQFF; CDR3nt: TGTGCCAGCAGAAAGACTAGCGGGGCCCCCCACAATGAGCAGTTCTTC; v_gene: TRBV3-1; abundance: many; j_gene: TRBJ2-1; d_gene: TRBD2
CDR3aa: CASSPTGREANEKLFF; CDR3nt: TGTGCCAGCAGCCCGACAGGGCGAGAGGCTAATGAAAAACTGTTTTTT; v_gene: TRBV5-5; abundance: -; j_gene: TRBJ1-4; d_gene: TRBD1
CDR3aa: CASSLVGADAGELFF; CDR3nt: TGTGCCAGCAGCTTGGTAGGGGCTGACGCCGGGGAGCTGTTTTTT; v_gene: TRBV5-5; abundance: -; j_gene: TRBJ2-2; d_gene: -
CDR3aa: CASSLNLILVFTDTQYF; CDR3nt: TGTGCCAGCAGCTTAAATTTGATACTGGTATTCACAGATACGCAGTATTTT; v_gene: TRBV7-9; abundance: -; j_gene: TRBJ2-3; d_gene: -
CDR3aa: CASSFPGEPYEQYF; CDR3nt: TGTGCCAGCAGTTTTCCGGGGGAGCCCTACGAGCAGTACTTC; v_gene: TRBV12-3/TRBV12-4; abundance: many; j_gene: TRBJ2-7; d_gene: -
CDR3aa: CASSGQGAYNEQFF; CDR3nt: TGTGCCAGCAGCGGACAGGGGGCCTACAATGAGCAGTTCTTC; v_gene: TRBV9; abundance: many; j_gene: TRBJ2-1; d_gene: TRBD1
CDR3aa: CASSLTGAGELFF; CDR3nt: TGTGCCAGCAGCTTAACAGGGGCAGGGGAGCTGTTTTTT; v_gene: TRBV7-6; abundance: many; j_gene: TRBJ2-2; d_gene: TRBD1
CDR3aa: CASSLNGPGQGVHEQYF; CDR3nt: TGTGCCAGCAGCTTAAACGGCCCCGGACAGGGGGTCCACGAGCAGTACTTC; v_gene: TRBV7-9; abundance: -; j_gene: TRBJ2-7; d_gene: TRBD1
CDR3aa: CAISGDRPSGANVLTF; CDR3nt: TGTGCCATCAGTGGGGACAGGCCCTCTGGGGCCAACGTCCTGACTTTC; v_gene: TRBV10-3; abundance: many; j_gene: TRBJ2-6; d_gene: TRBD1
CDR3aa: CSARIGSSYEQYF; CDR3nt: TGCAGTGCTAGAATCGGTAGCTCCTACGAGCAGTACTTC; v_gene: TRBV20-1; abundance: few; j_gene: TRBJ2-7; d_gene: -
CDR3aa: CASSTVAGGPYEQYF; CDR3nt: TGTGCCAGCAGCACCGTGGCAGGGGGTCCCTACGAGCAGTACTTC; v_gene: TRBV9; abundance: few; j_gene: TRBJ2-7; d_gene: TRBD1
CDR3aa: CASSFYRGADTQYF; CDR3nt: TGTGCCAGCAGTTTCTACAGGGGTGCAGATACGCAGTATTTT; v_gene: TRBV28; abundance: few; j_gene: TRBJ2-3; d_gene: TRBD1
CDR3aa: CASSPNPQGYEQYF; CDR3nt: TGCGCCAGCAGCCCGAATCCTCAGGGTTACGAGCAGTACTTC; v_gene: TRBV5-1; abundance: many; j_gene: TRBJ2-7; d_gene: -
CDR3aa: CASSSLAGGQVGELFF; CDR3nt: TGTGCCAGCAGCTCCCTAGCGGGGGGGCAGGTCGGGGAGCTGTTTTTT; v_gene: TRBV7-6; abundance: many; j_gene: TRBJ2-2; d_gene: TRBD2
CDR3aa: CASSPGDGGFF; CDR3nt: TGTGCCAGCAGTCCGGGGGACGGGGGGTTCTTC; v_gene: TRBV12-3/TRBV12-4; abundance: -; j_gene: TRBJ2-1; d_gene: -
CDR3aa: CASSLSKSGYETQYF; CDR3nt: TGTGCCAGCAGTTTATCAAAGTCGGGGTATGAGACCCAGTACTTC; v_gene: TRBV12-3/TRBV12-4; abundance: many; j_gene: TRBJ2-5; d_gene: -
CDR3aa: CASSELAGGETDTQYF; CDR3nt: TGTGCCAGCAGCGAACTAGCGGGAGGTGAGACAGATACGCAGTATTTT; v_gene: TRBV9; abundance: many; j_gene: TRBJ2-3; d_gene: TRBD2
CDR3aa: CSVGRGRGYEQYF; CDR3nt: TGCAGCGTTGGGCGGGGGAGGGGTTACGAGCAGTACTTC; v_gene: TRBV29-1; abundance: many; j_gene: TRBJ2-7; d_gene: TRBD2
CDR3aa: CASNQGRINYGYTF; CDR3nt: TGTGCCAGCAACCAGGGACGGATTAACTATGGCTACACCTTC; v_gene: TRBV5-5; abundance: few; j_gene: TRBJ1-2; d_gene: -
CDR3aa: CASSQQGRSYGYTF; CDR3nt: TGTGCCAGCAGCCAACAGGGTCGGAGCTATGGCTACACCTTC; v_gene: TRBV3-1; abundance: few; j_gene: TRBJ1-2; d_gene: -
CDR3aa: CASSLSVGAQYEQYF; CDR3nt: TGTGCCAGCAGCTTAAGTGTAGGGGCTCAATACGAGCAGTACTTC; v_gene: TRBV7-2; abundance: many; j_gene: TRBJ2-7; d_gene: -
CDR3aa: CSARDEQGLRYEQYF; CDR3nt: TGCAGTGCTAGAGATGAACAGGGGCTCAGGTACGAGCAGTACTTC; v_gene: TRBV20-1; abundance: few; j_gene: TRBJ2-7; d_gene: TRBD1
CDR3aa: CAISESYTDRPQYSGNTIYF; CDR3nt: TGTGCCATCAGTGAGTCGTATACGGACAGGCCCCAATACTCTGGAAACACCATATATTTT; v_gene: TRBV10-3; abundance: few; j_gene: TRBJ1-3; d_gene: TRBD1
CDR3aa: CASSLNRTSGSYNEQFF; CDR3nt: TGCGCCAGCAGCTTGAATCGGACTAGCGGGAGCTACAATGAGCAGTTCTTC; v_gene: TRBV5-1; abundance: few; j_gene: TRBJ2-1; d_gene: TRBD2
CDR3aa: CASSLQRTNTEAFF; CDR3nt: TGTGCCAGCAGCCTTCAGAGAACCAACACTGAAGCTTTCTTT; v_gene: TRBV12-3/TRBV12-4; abundance: -; j_gene: TRBJ1-1; d_gene: -
CDR3aa: CASSLVGGRGGTTDTQYF; CDR3nt: TGTGCCAGCAGCTTAGTTGGTGGGAGGGGAGGAACTACAGATACGCAGTATTTT; v_gene: TRBV11-2; abundance: -; j_gene: TRBJ2-3; d_gene: TRBD2
CDR3aa: CAWSVIPDYGYTF; CDR3nt: TGTGCCTGGAGTGTGATCCCTGACTATGGCTACACCTTC; v_gene: TRBV30; abundance: few; j_gene: TRBJ1-2; d_gene: -
CDR3aa: CASSGEQGSVRNEQFF; CDR3nt: TGTGCCAGCAGCGGAGAACAGGGGAGTGTGCGAAATGAGCAGTTCTTC; v_gene: TRBV9; abundance: -; j_gene: TRBJ2-1; d_gene: TRBD1
CDR3aa: CASSPGTGGLSLGQYF; CDR3nt: TGCGCCAGCAGCCCGGGGACAGGGGGCCTCTCCCTTGGGCAGTACTTC; v_gene: TRBV4-3; abundance: -; j_gene: TRBJ2-7; d_gene: TRBD1
CDR3aa: CAWSRGDGANVLTF; CDR3nt: TGTGCCTGGAGTAGAGGGGACGGGGCCAACGTCCTGACTTTC; v_gene: TRBV30; abundance: many; j_gene: TRBJ2-6; d_gene: -
CDR3aa: CSVLTSGAGSNEQFF; CDR3nt: TGCAGCGTTTTGACTAGCGGGGCGGGGTCCAATGAGCAGTTCTTC; v_gene: TRBV29-1; abundance: many; j_gene: TRBJ2-1; d_gene: TRBD2
CDR3aa: CASSPFGKREMDTEAFF; CDR3nt: TGTGCCAGCAGCCCTTTCGGTAAGAGGGAGATGGACACTGAAGCTTTCTTT; v_gene: TRBV7-9; abundance: many; j_gene: TRBJ1-1; d_gene: -
CDR3aa: CASSLVQGLEQYF; CDR3nt: TGTGCCAGCAGTTTAGTACAGGGACTCGAGCAGTACTTC; v_gene: TRBV12-3/TRBV12-4; abundance: many; j_gene: TRBJ2-7; d_gene: -
CDR3aa: CAISYSLYEQYF; CDR3nt: TGTGCCATCAGCTATAGCCTCTACGAGCAGTACTTC; v_gene: TRBV7-2; abundance: -; j_gene: TRBJ2-7; d_gene: -
CDR3aa: CASSFRDSSYNEQFF; CDR3nt: TGTGCCAGCAGCTTCAGAGATAGCTCCTACAATGAGCAGTTCTTC; v_gene: TRBV7-6; abundance: few; j_gene: TRBJ2-1; d_gene: -
CDR3aa: CASSLTGDGAGELFF; CDR3nt: TGTGCCAGCAGCCTCACTGGGGACGGGGCCGGGGAGCTGTTTTTT; v_gene: TRBV11-2; abundance: -; j_gene: TRBJ2-2; d_gene: -